The clone carrying this T cell receptor (beta chain) came up many times. The target antigen is unknown. This CDR3 is built from 14 residues. CDR1 is DFQATT and CDR2 is SNEGSKA in the germline V gene (reference sequence). V lost 6 bases and J lost 2, with 14 bases in between. This sample stems from a study of response to subunit inactivated influenza vaccine. A single record per CDR3 protein comes from TCRdb applying MiXCR to the RT-PCR reads. Among approximately 530,000 distinct CDR3 sequences, 10% to 15% were seen once, and the ten largest hold around 14%. Study-wide findings and caveats: Authors suggested seasonal influenza vaccinations each recruit few new T cells.

V usage is TRBV20-1 and J usage is TRBJ2-1; no reliable D call. Specimen: PBMCs from blood, collected roughly 48 days after vaccination. This receptor was taken from a man aged 50-60 years who received an inactivated influenza vaccine. Here the CDR3 DNA reads TGCAGTGCGCCGTGGTCTGGGGCCTACAATGAGCAGTTCTTC. It is translated as CSAPWSGAYNEQFF.